This T cell receptor (beta chain) came from a study of PD-L1 blockade in urothelial cancer. Study in general: Atezolizumab was started by patients in 2014 at 1,200 mg intravenously every 3 weeks. Earlier, patients had received 0 to 3 chemotherapy regimens. Blood analysis took place 3 weeks (second dose) and 6 weeks after treatment start.

TCRdb keeps only in-frame clones here, not all; method: immunoSEQ multiplex PCR. The table records about 27,000 clones, 82% of them present only once. The ends lost 0 bases at V and 5 bases at J; junction bases unmatched: 11. CDR1 SGHNT and CDR2 YYREEE come from the germline V gene (reference sequence). There are 17 residues in the CDR3. Noted time point: peripheral blood 6 weeks after treatment start. Urothelial carcinoma, locally advanced or metastatic, affected the patients. The TCR comes from a man aged 65-85 years with urothelial cancer. The sequences come from PBMCs, collected around atezolizumab (anti-PD-L1) treatment. The chain is built from TRBV5-4 and TRBJ2-1, with TRBD2 matching over 7 bases. In DNA, the CDR3 is TGTGCCAGCAGCTTGGCCTCTGGAGCGGGGCTAAACAATGAGCAGTTCTTC. Translation gives CASSLASGAGLNNEQFF.